This TCR beta chain was identified during a study of metastatic and nonmetastatic thyroid tumors. Study overall: Repertoires from malignant and benign thyroid patients were compared across blood and tumor or nodule tissue. Study-level points and caveats: Benign nodules were reported to have significantly lower TCR beta diversity than malignant thyroid tumors, in blood and tumor.

The V gene lost 2 bases and the J gene lost 2 bases, with 10 bases spanning the gap. There are 15 residues in the CDR3. CDR1 is MNHNS and CDR2 is SASEGT in the germline V gene. Original processing methods: Clinicopathological groups supplied CDR3 differences that were used to build a distant-metastasis classifier for papillary thyroid cancer. TCRdb reanalyzed the PCR reads via MiXCR. The V and J calls come from TCRdb's annotation, not from the publication. The sample includes some 40,000 clones, 20% to 25% of them seen just once. This clone is labeled medium-sized (0.01 to 0.1%). Its antigen is unidentified. Ahead of thyroid surgery, no patient had received treatment of any kind.

Sequencing input: tumor tissue. The chain carries TRBV6-1 and TRBJ1-3, with no clear D. The receptor comes from a female donor with papillary thyroid cancer or a benign thyroid nodule (not recorded which). Some clones in this sample may be carry-over from other donors' samples. CDR3 loop: CASSELQGAGNTIYF. The CDR3 DNA reads TGTGCCAGCAGTGAATTGCAAGGTGCTGGAAACACCATATATTTT.